A selection of T cell receptor beta chains follows, all from one sample in a study of blood T cell repertoires in COVID-19. Repertoires were generated with immunoSEQ multiplex PCR, while TCRdb's copy carries only in-frame clones and drops some. This sample yields around 60,000 clones, of which roughly 86% are seen a single time; roughly 3.5% belongs to the top ten. Sequencing was carried out using peripheral blood. These receptor sequences come from a man in his fifties with active COVID-19. Each CDR3 is given with its conserved first and last residue. D genes are given only for firm matches. A row's size may be missing; if present it is once, few, many or a size class.

CDR3aa: CASSQWWGGRLSSYEQYF
CDR3nt: TGCGCCAGCAGCCAATGGTGGGGGGGGCGGCTTAGCTCCTACGAGCAGTACTTC
j_gene: TRBJ2-7
v_gene: TRBV4-1
d_gene: .
abundance: once

CDR3aa: CASSSYRVSYEQYF
CDR3nt: TGTGCCAGCAGCAGTTACAGAGTCTCCTACGAGCAGTACTTC
j_gene: TRBJ2-7
v_gene: TRBV7-2
d_gene: .
abundance: once

CDR3aa: CASSPPGVPGYTF
CDR3nt: TGTGCCAGCAGCCCCCCAGGGGTGCCTGGCTACACCTTC
j_gene: TRBJ1-2
v_gene: TRBV7-2
d_gene: .
abundance: .

CDR3aa: CASSPRTGGSGEKLFF
CDR3nt: TGTGCCAGCAGCCCGCGGACAGGGGGCTCGGGGGAAAAACTGTTTTTT
j_gene: TRBJ1-4
v_gene: TRBV14
d_gene: TRBD1
abundance: once

CDR3aa: CASSPLEDSPLDGYTF
CDR3nt: TGTGCCAGCAGCCCCCTAGAGGACAGTCCCCTCGATGGCTACACCTTC
j_gene: TRBJ1-2
v_gene: TRBV3-1/TRBV3-2
d_gene: .
abundance: .

CDR3aa: CASSKAHVQGDEGELFF
CDR3nt: TGTGCCAGCAGCAAAGCGCACGTCCAGGGGGATGAAGGGGAGCTGTTTTTT
j_gene: TRBJ2-2
v_gene: TRBV21-1
d_gene: .
abundance: .

CDR3aa: CASSEFGGSTGYNSPLHF
CDR3nt: TGTGCCAGCAGTGAATTCGGCGGGTCGACAGGGTATAATTCACCCCTCCACTTT
j_gene: TRBJ1-6
v_gene: TRBV6-1
d_gene: TRBD1
abundance: .

CDR3aa: CASSRFIGLAGSTTDTQYF
CDR3nt: TGTGCCAGCAGCCGGTTTATCGGACTAGCGGGGAGCACCACAGATACGCAGTATTTT
j_gene: TRBJ2-3
v_gene: TRBV6-2/TRBV6-3
d_gene: TRBD2
abundance: .

CDR3aa: CASSLKAVGYEQYF
CDR3nt: TGTGCCAGCAGTTTAAAAGCCGTCGGGTACGAGCAGTACTTC
j_gene: TRBJ2-7
v_gene: TRBV27
d_gene: .
abundance: .

CDR3aa: CATDFHRDPNTEAFF
CDR3nt: TGTGCCACGGACTTTCATAGGGATCCGAACACTGAAGCTTTCTTT
j_gene: TRBJ1-1
v_gene: TRBV21-1
d_gene: .
abundance: once

CDR3aa: CASSQEVWTGLETQYF
CDR3nt: TGTGCCAGCAGCCAAGAAGTATGGACAGGGTTGGAGACCCAGTACTTC
j_gene: TRBJ2-5
v_gene: TRBV4-2
d_gene: TRBD1
abundance: .

CDR3aa: CASSHPAGRGPTNEKLFF
CDR3nt: TGTGCCAGCAGCCACCCCGCGGGCAGGGGGCCAACTAATGAAAAACTGTTTTTT
j_gene: TRBJ1-4
v_gene: TRBV4-2
d_gene: TRBD1
abundance: .

CDR3aa: CASRQRDKAHQPQHF
CDR3nt: TGTGCCAGCAGACAAAGGGACAAGGCTCATCAGCCCCAGCATTTT
j_gene: TRBJ1-5
v_gene: TRBV21-1
d_gene: .
abundance: .

CDR3aa: CASSADVSTGYIEQFF
CDR3nt: TGTGCCAGCAGCGCCGACGTGTCGACGGGGTACATTGAGCAGTTCTTC
j_gene: TRBJ2-1
v_gene: TRBV9
d_gene: .
abundance: .

CDR3aa: CASSIQGGGYGYTF
CDR3nt: TGTGCCAGTAGTATACAGGGGGGCGGCTATGGCTACACCTTC
j_gene: TRBJ1-2
v_gene: TRBV19
d_gene: TRBD1
abundance: .

CDR3aa: CASSRQGVTSANVLTF
CDR3nt: TGTGCCAGCAGTAGACAGGGCGTAACGTCGGCCAACGTCCTGACTTTC
j_gene: TRBJ2-6
v_gene: TRBV6-2/TRBV6-3
d_gene: TRBD1
abundance: .

CDR3aa: CASSWGGTEAFF
CDR3nt: TGTGCCAGCAGCTGGGGGGGCACTGAAGCTTTCTTT
j_gene: TRBJ1-1
v_gene: TRBV7-2
d_gene: .
abundance: .

CDR3aa: CASSLYRASSGNTIYF
CDR3nt: TGTGCCAGCAGCTTGTACAGGGCGAGCTCTGGAAACACCATATATTTT
j_gene: TRBJ1-3
v_gene: TRBV7-9
d_gene: .
abundance: few

CDR3aa: CASSSDLGTLQYF
CDR3nt: TGTGCCAGCAGCTCAGACTTAGGGACTTTGCAGTACTTC
j_gene: TRBJ2-7
v_gene: TRBV11-2
d_gene: .
abundance: .

CDR3aa: CASSVSSFSDTQYF
CDR3nt: TGTGCCAGCAGCGTATCTAGCTTTTCAGATACGCAGTATTTT
j_gene: TRBJ2-3
v_gene: TRBV9
d_gene: .
abundance: .

CDR3aa: CASSPSTGSEAFF
CDR3nt: TGTGCCAGCAGCCCCTCGACAGGGTCTGAAGCTTTCTTT
j_gene: TRBJ1-1
v_gene: TRBV7-2
d_gene: TRBD1
abundance: .

CDR3aa: CAWRGIGQGRLDTQYF
CDR3nt: TGTGCCTGGAGGGGGATCGGACAGGGAAGGTTGGATACGCAGTATTTT
j_gene: TRBJ2-3
v_gene: TRBV30
d_gene: TRBD1
abundance: .

CDR3aa: CATSRGRGISYEQYF
CDR3nt: TGTGCCACCAGCAGAGGCCGGGGAATATCCTACGAGCAGTACTTC
j_gene: TRBJ2-7
v_gene: TRBV15
d_gene: .
abundance: .

CDR3aa: CASSQERVGGYTF
CDR3nt: TGTGCCAGCAGCCAAGAGCGGGTGGGTGGCTACACCTTC
j_gene: TRBJ1-2
v_gene: TRBV3-1/TRBV3-2
d_gene: .
abundance: .

CDR3aa: CASNPRDTRGEKLFF
CDR3nt: TGTGCCAGTAACCCTAGGGACACCCGAGGGGAAAAACTGTTTTTT
j_gene: TRBJ1-4
v_gene: TRBV19
d_gene: .
abundance: .

CDR3aa: CASSGGTGVEGEAFF
CDR3nt: TGTGCCAGCAGCGGTGGGACAGGGGTTGAGGGTGAAGCTTTCTTT
j_gene: TRBJ1-1
v_gene: TRBV7-8
d_gene: TRBD1
abundance: .

CDR3aa: CASSDRSNTGELFF
CDR3nt: TGTGCCAGTTCCGACAGATCGAACACCGGGGAGCTGTTTTTT
j_gene: TRBJ2-2
v_gene: TRBV19
d_gene: .
abundance: .

CDR3aa: CATSRGRQGHSGNTIYF
CDR3nt: TGTGCCACCAGCAGAGGCCGACAGGGTCACTCTGGAAACACCATATATTTT
j_gene: TRBJ1-3
v_gene: TRBV15
d_gene: TRBD1
abundance: .

CDR3aa: CASSPDRLSTNEKLFF
CDR3nt: TGTGCCAGCAGCCCAGACAGGTTGTCAACTAATGAAAAACTGTTTTTT
j_gene: TRBJ1-4
v_gene: TRBV4-2
d_gene: .
abundance: .

CDR3aa: CASSQDFVSGLNYGYTF
CDR3nt: TGTGCCAGCAGCCAGGACTTTGTGTCCGGGCTTAACTATGGCTACACCTTC
j_gene: TRBJ1-2
v_gene: TRBV5-5
d_gene: .
abundance: once

CDR3aa: CASSPMGGDTQYF
CDR3nt: TGTGCCAGCTCCCCCATGGGGGGAGATACGCAGTATTTT
j_gene: TRBJ2-3
v_gene: TRBV18
d_gene: .
abundance: .

CDR3aa: CASSWGGGRYNEQFF
CDR3nt: TGTGCCAGCAGTTGGGGCGGGGGGCGGTACAATGAGCAGTTCTTC
j_gene: TRBJ2-1
v_gene: TRBV2
d_gene: TRBD2
abundance: .

CDR3aa: CASSWGDYGYTF
CDR3nt: TGTGCCAGCAGCTGGGGAGACTATGGCTACACCTTC
j_gene: TRBJ1-2
v_gene: TRBV21-1
d_gene: .
abundance: .

CDR3aa: CASPVGELFF
CDR3nt: TGTGCCAGCCCCGTCGGGGAGCTGTTTTTT
j_gene: TRBJ2-2
v_gene: TRBV21-1
d_gene: .
abundance: .

CDR3aa: CASSENRDRGLNTEAFF
CDR3nt: TGTGCCAGCAGTGAAAACCGGGACAGGGGATTGAACACTGAAGCTTTCTTT
j_gene: TRBJ1-1
v_gene: TRBV6-1
d_gene: TRBD1
abundance: .

CDR3aa: CASSLDSGTGKLFF
CDR3nt: TGTGCCAGCAGCTTGGACTCAGGGACAGGGAAACTGTTTTTT
j_gene: TRBJ1-4
v_gene: TRBV5-6
d_gene: TRBD1
abundance: .

CDR3aa: CSVGQGVNQPQHF
CDR3nt: TGCAGCGTTGGACAGGGGGTAAATCAGCCCCAGCATTTT
j_gene: TRBJ1-5
v_gene: TRBV29-1
d_gene: TRBD1
abundance: .

CDR3aa: CASSLMGQGGQETQYF
CDR3nt: TGTGCCAGCAGCTTAATGGGACAGGGGGGCCAAGAGACCCAGTACTTC
j_gene: TRBJ2-5
v_gene: TRBV7-9
d_gene: TRBD1
abundance: .

CDR3aa: CASSAPGGGYEQYF
CDR3nt: TGTGCCAGCAGCGCCCCTGGGGGGGGCTACGAGCAGTACTTC
j_gene: TRBJ2-7
v_gene: TRBV11-3
d_gene: TRBD2
abundance: .

CDR3aa: CASSSDRVGYEQYF
CDR3nt: TGTGCCAGCAGCAGCGACAGGGTAGGGTACGAGCAGTACTTC
j_gene: TRBJ2-7
v_gene: TRBV7-9
d_gene: TRBD1
abundance: .

CDR3aa: CATSRGDRGNQPQHF
CDR3nt: TGTGCCACCAGCAGAGGAGACAGGGGTAATCAGCCCCAGCATTTT
j_gene: TRBJ1-5
v_gene: TRBV15
d_gene: TRBD1
abundance: .

CDR3aa: CASSPNVGLLVVEQYF
CDR3nt: TGTGCCAGCAGCCCTAACGTGGGACTACTCGTGGTGGAGCAGTACTTC
j_gene: TRBJ2-7
v_gene: TRBV5-5
d_gene: TRBD2
abundance: .

CDR3aa: CASSLPGQALKPQHF
CDR3nt: TGCGCCAGCAGCCTACCTGGACAGGCCCTCAAGCCCCAGCATTTT
j_gene: TRBJ1-5
v_gene: TRBV4-1
d_gene: TRBD1
abundance: .

CDR3aa: CASSEAAGTGYYEQYF
CDR3nt: TGTGCCAGCAGTGAAGCGGCCGGGACAGGTTACTACGAGCAGTACTTC
j_gene: TRBJ2-7
v_gene: TRBV6-1
d_gene: TRBD1
abundance: .

CDR3aa: CATSVRRQYNNEQFF
CDR3nt: TGTGCCACCAGTGTACGGAGGCAATATAACAATGAGCAGTTCTTC
j_gene: TRBJ2-1
v_gene: TRBV24-1
d_gene: .
abundance: .

CDR3aa: CASSLGGQKQYF
CDR3nt: TGTGCCAGCAGCTTAGGGGGACAGAAGCAGTACTTC
j_gene: TRBJ2-7
v_gene: TRBV7-2
d_gene: TRBD1
abundance: .

CDR3aa: CASNLGAGGYNEQFF
CDR3nt: TGTGCCAGCAACCTAGGGGCGGGGGGATACAATGAGCAGTTCTTC
j_gene: TRBJ2-1
v_gene: TRBV11-2
d_gene: TRBD2
abundance: once

CDR3aa: CATSRVGGGSGEQYF
CDR3nt: TGTGCCACCAGCAGAGTCGGGGGAGGGTCGGGGGAGCAGTACTTC
j_gene: TRBJ2-7
v_gene: TRBV15
d_gene: TRBD2
abundance: .

CDR3aa: CSVEYVSYNEQFF
CDR3nt: TGCAGCGTTGAATATGTCAGCTACAATGAGCAGTTCTTC
j_gene: TRBJ2-1
v_gene: TRBV29-1
d_gene: .
abundance: once

CDR3aa: CATSRDWPSGGQETQYF
CDR3nt: TGTGCCACCAGCAGAGATTGGCCTAGCGGGGGCCAAGAGACCCAGTACTTC
j_gene: TRBJ2-5
v_gene: TRBV15
d_gene: TRBD2
abundance: .